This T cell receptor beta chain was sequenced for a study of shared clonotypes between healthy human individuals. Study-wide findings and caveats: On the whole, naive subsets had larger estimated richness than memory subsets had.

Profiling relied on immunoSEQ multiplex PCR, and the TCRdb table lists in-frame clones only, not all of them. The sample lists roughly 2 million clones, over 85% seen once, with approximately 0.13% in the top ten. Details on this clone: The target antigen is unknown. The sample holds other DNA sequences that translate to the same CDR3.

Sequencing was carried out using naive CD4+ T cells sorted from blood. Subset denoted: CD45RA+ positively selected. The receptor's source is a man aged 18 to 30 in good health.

The DNA for the CDR3 is TGCGCCAGCAGCTTCCGAGACAGGGGCTACGAGCAGTACTTC. This sequence encodes CASSFRDRGYEQYF. This sequence joins TRBV5-1 and TRBJ2-7; 8 nucleotides agree with TRBD1. The junction had 4 bases not matched to a gene; V was cut back by 2 bases and J by 3 bases. CDR1 and CDR2 (germline): SGHRS, YFSETQ. This CDR3 region has 14 residues.